The next 13 T cell receptor beta chains were all read from a single sample in a study of blood T cell repertoires in COVID-19. Some clones are missing from TCRdb's copy, which holds only in-frame ones; the method was immunoSEQ multiplex PCR. The table records more than 120,000 clones, over 75% of them present only once. Input material: PBMCs or T cells enriched from blood (not recorded which). The receptors shown here come from a man aged 45-65 years in a cohort exposed to, infected with or recovered from COVID-19 (not recorded which).

The J gene is TRBJ1-5, the V gene TRBV14, with D possibly being TRBD1 (6 bases). CDR3 length equals 13 residues. Between the trimmed V and J ends, which lost 4 bases and 7 bases, there was a span of 11 bases. Germline V gene data show CDR1 as SGHDN and CDR2 as FVKESK. The CDR3 sequence: CASSRGGNQPQHF. CDR3 coding DNA: TGTGCCAGCAGCCGAGGGGGAAACCAGCCCCAGCATTTT. Combining the CDR3 with reference TRBV14 and TRBJ1-5 gives the whole variable domain EAGVTQFPSHSVIEKGQTVTLRCDPISGHDNLYWYRRVMGKEIKFLLHFVKESKQDESGMPNNRFLAERTGGTYSTLKVQPAELEDSGVYFCASSRGGNQPQHFGDGTRLSIL.

V and J are TRBV4-3 and TRBJ1-2; D may be TRBD1 (5 bases). CDR3 size: 19 residues. Germline V gives CDR1 LGHNA, CDR2 YSLEER. V gave up 0 bases and J gave up 0 bases, with 20 bases separating them. CDR3 region: CASSQDRTSFVLTNYGYTF. The CDR3 DNA sequence: TGCGCCAGCAGCCAAGATCGGACAAGTTTTGTCCTGACTAACTATGGCTACACCTTC.

The chain joins TRBV3-1 (or the pseudogene TRBV3-2) to TRBJ2-2; 7 bases line up with TRBD2. The junction had 13 bases not matched to a gene; V was cut back by 4 bases and J by 5 bases. Germline V lookup: CDR1 LGHDT, CDR2 YNNKEL (reference sequence). The CDR3 is made up of 17 amino acids. CDR3 loop: CASSLSSGGGVTGELFF. Here the CDR3 DNA reads TGTGCCAGCAGCCTATCGAGTGGCGGGGGAGTTACCGGGGAGCTGTTTTTT.

The chain recombines TRBV6-2 or TRBV6-3 with TRBJ2-5; 9 bases fit TRBD2. Germline V gives CDR1 MNHEY, CDR2 SVGEGT. The CDR3 loop spans 16 amino acids. V lost 5 bases, J lost 1 base, and 8 bases stayed unmatched. The CDR3 DNA reads as TGTGCCAGCAGTCCGTTCGCTAGCGGGGCCCAAGAGACCCAGTACTTC. Protein product: CASSPFASGAQETQYF.

This chain joins TRBV3-1 (or the pseudogene TRBV3-2) and TRBJ2-7, with no clear D. Germline CDR1 and CDR2: LGHDT and YNNKEL (reference sequence). Trimming took off 2 bases at V and 6 bases at J, with 14 bases between the two ends. CDR3 length: 14 amino acids. The CDR3 region has the DNA TGTGCCAGCAGCCAATTATCGGTTGCCCGCGAGCAGTACTTC. Translated, it gives CASSQLSVAREQYF.

This sequence joins TRBV7-3 and TRBJ2-7; maybe TRBD1 (6 bases). This CDR3 is built from 13 residues. Germline CDR1 reads SGHTA; CDR2 reads FQGTGA. V lost 5 bases and J lost 3, with 11 bases in between. Here the CDR3 reads CASSPPDSYEQYF. CDR3 DNA sequence: TGTGCCAGCAGCCCTCCGGACAGCTACGAGCAGTACTTC.

The J gene is TRBJ2-3, the V gene TRBV3-1 (or the pseudogene TRBV3-2); perhaps TRBD1 as D (6 bases). V gave up 1 base and J gave up 6 bases, with 11 bases separating them. Per germline, CDR1 LGHDT and CDR2 YNNKEL (reference sequence). The CDR3 is 14 residues long. CDR3 sequence: CASSQVGHRDTQYF. The CDR3 region has the DNA TGTGCCAGCAGCCAAGTGGGACACCGGGATACGCAGTATTTT.

This rearrangement joins TRBV18 to TRBJ2-5, with 9 nucleotides matching TRBD1. CDR3 length: 13 residues. Germline V gives CDR1 KGHSH, CDR2 LQKENI. V shed 6 bases and J 8 bases; nucleotides not matched to a gene: 7. In nucleotides, the CDR3 is TGTGCCAGCTCGTCACTGGACAGGGGAACCCAGTACTTC. This gives the protein CASSSLDRGTQYF.

The chain employs TRBV9 and TRBJ2-7; TRBD2 might be the D (6 bases). This CDR3 contains 13 residues. Trimming left V 4 bases short and J 1 base short, with 9 bases between. Germline assignment: CDR1 SGDLS and CDR2 YYNGEE. Here the CDR3 DNA reads TGTGCCAGCAGCCGGGGACTTTCCTACGAGCAGTACTTC. Translation gives CASSRGLSYEQYF.

The V call is TRBV3-1 (or the pseudogene TRBV3-2), the J call TRBJ2-3; tentatively, D is TRBD2 (6 bases). Germline loops: CDR1 LGHDT, CDR2 YNNKEL (reference sequence). The CDR3 consists of 14 residues. V was pared by 4 bases and J by 4 bases, with 12 bases between. In DNA, the CDR3 is TGTGCCAGCAGCCGGTGGGAGGACTCAGATACGCAGTATTTT. Protein sequence: CASSRWEDSDTQYF.

This clone occurred once. The V gene is TRBV30, the J gene TRBJ2-3; 13 nucleotides align to TRBD2. There are 16 residues in the CDR3. Losses at the gene ends were 0 bases for V and 6 bases for J; bases not matched to a gene: 6. Germline loops: CDR1 GTSNPN, CDR2 SVGIG (reference sequence). The CDR3 DNA sequence: TGTGCCTGGAGTGTAGAACTAGCGGGGGGGAAGGATACGCAGTATTTT. It is translated as CAWSVELAGGKDTQYF.

This clone has only one observation. The genes are TRBV6-5 and TRBJ2-3; possible D gene TRBD1, 6 bases. Deletions cut 0 bases from V and 4 bases from J, with 14 bases between. The CDR3 sequence is 16 residues long. Per the germline V gene, CDR1 is MNHEY and CDR2 is SVGAGI. CDR3 in DNA: TGTGCCAGCAGTTACTCGGCAGGGGAAACCCCAGATACGCAGTATTTT. Translating it yields CASSYSAGETPDTQYF.

The rearrangement uses TRBV3-1 (or the pseudogene TRBV3-2) and TRBJ2-5, with D unresolved. CDR1 is LGHDT and CDR2 is YNNKEL in the germline V gene (reference sequence). Deletions cut 4 bases from V and 5 bases from J, with 11 bases between. This CDR3 comprises 13 residues. CDR3 sequence: CASSPGVPETQYF. The CDR3 coding sequence is TGTGCCAGCAGCCCGGGTGTACCGGAGACCCAGTACTTC.